This is a list of T cell receptor beta chains from one sample in a study of blood T cell repertoires in COVID-19. Sequenced by immunoSEQ multiplex PCR; TCRdb stores in-frame clones only, minus some. The sample holds fewer than 350,000 clones, 89% seen once. Sequencing was performed on PBMCs or T cells enriched from blood (not recorded which). All receptors come from a man aged 55 to 70 who had recovered from COVID-19. Both conserved end residues are part of each CDR3. D genes are given only for firm matches. Clone sizes are given selectively: once, few, many, or a class where the clone is expanded.

>TRBV6-5|TRBJ1-6|15|-|-
TGTGCCACCCCCCCTGTAGAGACAGATAATTCACCCCTCCACTTT
CATPPVETDNSPLHF
>TRBV5-6|TRBJ1-1|11|once|-
TGTGCCAGCAGCCCTCCCACTGAAGCTTTCTTT
CASSPPTEAFF
>TRBV6-6|TRBJ2-1|18|few|TRBD2
TGTGCCAGCAGTCCAGCTAATACCGGGACTAGAGGATACAATGAGCAGTTCTTC
CASSPANTGTRGYNEQFF
>TRBV5-1|TRBJ2-7|14|-|-
TGCGCCAGCAGCTTGGGCAGGGCCTCCTACGAGCAGTACTTC
CASSLGRASYEQYF
>TRBV24-1|TRBJ2-1|15|-|TRBD2
TGTGCCACCAGAGCGGGAACCCAAAGTACGTATGAGCAGTTCTTC
CATRAGTQSTYEQFF
>TRBV12-3/TRBV12-4|TRBJ2-4|13|-|-
TGTGCCAGCACCTCCGACGGCAGGGCCCTTCAGTACTTC
CASTSDGRALQYF
>TRBV6-5|TRBJ1-1|14|once|-
TGTGCCAGCAGGGCGGGGGGCGCGCACACTGAAGCTTTCTTT
CASRAGGAHTEAFF
>TRBV11-2|TRBJ1-3|16|-|-
TGTGCCAGCAGCTCACCGGGAGCCAACTCTGGAAACACCATATATTTT
CASSSPGANSGNTIYF
>TRBV12-3/TRBV12-4|TRBJ2-7|12|-|TRBD2
TGTGCCTCGGCGACTAGCGGCTACGAGCAGTACTTC
CASATSGYEQYF
>TRBV19|TRBJ2-1|16|-|TRBD2
TGTGCCAGTAGTCTAGGACTAGCGGGGCTCTACAATGAGCAGTTCTTC
CASSLGLAGLYNEQFF
>TRBV7-3|TRBJ2-2|16|-|TRBD2
TGTGCCAGCAGCGCCTCTAGCGGGAGAGAGACCGGGGAGCTGTTTTTT
CASSASSGRETGELFF
>TRBV19|TRBJ2-3|12|-|-
TGTGCCAGTAGAAGGGGGGGAGATACGCAGTATTTT
CASRRGGDTQYF